This T cell receptor beta chain was documented in a study of T cell responses to AZD1222 COVID-19 vaccine (dated by TCRdb to the early 2020s). With respect to the entire study: AZD1222 recipients with second doses at about 4 weeks or about 12 weeks were pooled, because spike-specific TCR depth and breadth did not differ between schedules. A total of approximately 230 trial participants underwent TCR sequencing, of whom about 210 received two doses of AZD1222 and some 26 received two doses of the MenACWY control vaccine. Trial participants were enrolled into age subgroups of 18-55, 56-69 and 70-plus years, which contained about 150, 27 and 61 TCR-sequenced participants, respectively. General conclusions and limits of the study: No day 14 peak-response samples were available, so repertoires were characterized only after the peak T cell response. The vaccine-associated CD4 TCRs covered the entire spike protein, and the dominant responses fell in regions 160-218 and 743-854. Spike-specific TCR breadth and depth rose significantly after two AZD1222 doses compared with day 0 and with MenACWY recipients. Nearly half of unique spike-specific TCRs reportedly recognized epitopes outside regions mutated in the B.1.351 and B.1.1.7 variants. Most participants were white British and females outnumbered males, and the authors suggested that clonal diversity may have been underestimated. The 56-69-year group was small, and its depth increase did not reach significance, likely because of low power. Only five or six AZD1222 recipients were SARS-CoV-2 seropositive at baseline, limiting conclusions about previously exposed vaccinees.

The CDR3 regions of human TCRbeta chains were subjected to immunosequencing. Per the source publication's procedure: TCRs in the repertoires were compared against a reference library of SARS-CoV-2-specific TCRs that had been generated with the MIRA antigen-specificity platform. Breadth was defined as the fraction of unique TCRs that were SARS-CoV-2-associated, and depth was defined as the fraction of total T cells that were SARS-CoV-2-associated. Using the MIRA data, every spike-specific TCR was mapped to the spike region that the TCR reacted to and assigned to either a CD4 or a CD8 class. Log10-transformed breadth and depth values were compared by one-way ANOVA with Sidak's multiple comparisons tests. As stored in TCRdb, this immuneACCESS dataset retains in-frame rearrangements with V and J assigned. A fraction of the clones does not appear; measured against another copy, unresolved V genes explain less than half of the discrepancy, and the remainder lacks a known reason. The V and J calls and clone size were taken over from that table, and D and trimming were inferred from the DNA. The sample table shows around 120,000 clones, and more than 75% are seen once. The ten largest clonotypes hold about 3.7% of the sample.

The germline ends are 14 bases apart after V is trimmed by 6 bases and J by 3 bases. The CDR3, from cysteine to phenylalanine, totals 15 residues. The entry retains the CDR3 DNA only, 45 bases that are in frame from base 1. As encoded in the germline V gene, CDR1 is MNHEY while CDR2 is SVGAGI. About this clone: Its antigen has not been determined. Base qualities were left out, and no much larger clone turns up one base away.

This specimen's time point label, per the study, means: baseline before first vaccination. Vaccinee samples came from UK trials COV001 and COV002, including a single-blind randomized controlled phase 2/3 trial of AZD1222 (ChAdOx1 nCoV-19) in healthy adults. Trial participant PBMC samples were collected at day 0 and day 28 after the second dose for TCRbeta chain sequencing. The sequences come from peripheral blood, collected on day 0 of AZD1222 vaccination. The receptor chain draws on TRBV6-5 and TRBJ1-4; the D gene is perhaps TRBD1, on 6 matching bases. This TCR came from an adult in good health. The nucleotide sequence reads TGTGCCAGCAGCCGAACAGGGAGGGCTAATGAAAAACTGTTTTTT. This sequence encodes CASSRTGRANEKLFF.